This TCR beta chain was identified in a study of blood T cell repertoires in COVID-19. Study background: The cDNA or gDNA used as material had been derived from T cells, B-cell-depleted T cells, or PBMCs.

In the authors' methods: Estimation of nucleated cell counts was performed using reference gene primer amplification. Clones were sequenced by immunoSEQ multiplex PCR, and TCRdb holds only the in-frame ones, with some missing. V and J calls and clone size are those listed in that table; D and trimming were worked out from the DNA. The sample lists under 450,000 clones; less than 90% were seen once. Trimming left V 3 bases short and J 5 bases short, with 13 bases between. Germline CDR1 is LGHDT and CDR2 is YNNKEL (reference sequence). This CDR3 spans 14 amino acids. The participants were between about 18 and 100 years old and came from under 25 US areas. Participant-given clinical history determined each cohort assignment.

The chain is built from TRBV3-1 (or the pseudogene TRBV3-2) and TRBJ2-5, with D maybe TRBD1 (7 bases). The sequenced material came from PBMCs or T cells enriched from blood (not recorded which). This receptor was taken from a woman between 25 and 40 years old who had recovered from COVID-19. Here the CDR3 reads CASSHRTGGETQYF. As DNA, the CDR3 is TGTGCCAGCAGCCATAGGACAGGAGGGGAGACCCAGTACTTC.